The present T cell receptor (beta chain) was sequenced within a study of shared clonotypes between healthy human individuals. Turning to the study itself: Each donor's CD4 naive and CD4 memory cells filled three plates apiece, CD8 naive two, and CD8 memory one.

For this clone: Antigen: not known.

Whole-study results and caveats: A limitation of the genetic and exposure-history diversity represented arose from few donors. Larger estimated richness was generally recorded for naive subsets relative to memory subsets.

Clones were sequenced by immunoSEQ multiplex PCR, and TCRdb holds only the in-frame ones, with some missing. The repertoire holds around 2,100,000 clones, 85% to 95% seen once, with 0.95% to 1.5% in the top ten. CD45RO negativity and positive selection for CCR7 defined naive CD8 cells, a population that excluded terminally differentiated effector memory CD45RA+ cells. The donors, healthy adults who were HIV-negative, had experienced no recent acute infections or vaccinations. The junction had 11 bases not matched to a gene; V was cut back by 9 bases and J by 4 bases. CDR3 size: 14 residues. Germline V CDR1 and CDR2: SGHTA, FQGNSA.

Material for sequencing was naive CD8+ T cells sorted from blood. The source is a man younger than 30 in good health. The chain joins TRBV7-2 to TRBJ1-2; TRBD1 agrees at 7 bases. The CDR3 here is CASSLTGEIYGYTF. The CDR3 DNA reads TGTGCCAGTTCCTTAACAGGGGAAATCTATGGCTACACCTTC.